Given below is one TCR beta chain in context. As yet, its antigen is unknown. The data originate from a study of cytomegalovirus exposure and HLA in healthy donors. Background on the study: Most genotyped donors, about four fifths of about 400, had Caucasian-associated genetic ancestry.

The donors gave bone marrow, and they were healthy. Germline V gives CDR1 SGHTA, CDR2 FQGNSA. The CDR3 runs 17 residues. The V gene end was trimmed by 3 bases and the J gene end by 2 bases; junction bases not matched to a gene: 5. Overall study results and limits: In vitro experiments confirmed that three CMV-associated chains were specific for CMV antigens.

Primers included in the PCR were 60 Vbeta and 13 Jbeta primers. Generated by immunoSEQ multiplex PCR, the TCRdb table keeps only in-frame clones and is missing some. Its table records around 40,000 clones. The specimen sequenced was PBMCs. The TCR sequence derives from a man in his thirties or forties in good health and CMV-seronegative. The chain is built from TRBV7-2 and TRBJ2-7; 15 bases agree with TRBD2. The CDR3 DNA reads as TGTGCCAGCAGCTTCCGGACTAGCGGGAGGGCCCCCTACGAGCAGTACTTC. It is translated as CASSFRTSGRAPYEQYF. The complete variable domain, with remaining parts taken from reference TRBV7-2 and TRBJ2-7, reads GAGVSQSPSNKVTEKGKDVELRCDPISGHTALYWYRQSLGQGLEFLIYFQGNSAPDKSGLPSDRFSAERTGGSVSTLTIQRTQQEDSAVYLCASSFRTSGRAPYEQYFGPGTRLTVT.